Listed below are T cell receptor beta chains from one sample, sequenced in a study of breast tumors, draining lymph nodes, adjacent tissues. TCRdb passed the multiplex PCR reads through MiXCR, listing each CDR3 protein once. The sample lists around 170,000 distinct CDR3 sequences, around a third occurring once. The sample was axillary lymph node tissue. The receptors come from a female donor with breast cancer. Some clones in this sample may be carry-over from other donors' samples. Both conserved end residues are part of each CDR3. D genes are given only for firm matches. Expanded clones are given a class, and other clones once, few, many or no size at all.

TRBJ1-2 | 14 | many | TRBD1 | TRBV19 | CASRAGTELYGYTF | TGTGCCAGTCGCGCCGGGACAGAGCTCTATGGCTACACCTTC
TRBJ2-1 | 16 | many | - | TRBV6-5 | CASSRSTRRVGDEQFF | TGTGCCAGCAGTAGATCGACCCGGAGAGTAGGTGATGAGCAGTTCTTC
TRBJ2-1 | 17 | many | - | TRBV24-1 | CATSDRTVKGSYNEQFF | TGTGCCACCAGTGATCGAACAGTTAAAGGCTCCTACAATGAGCAGTTCTTC
TRBJ2-1 | 15 | many | TRBD2 | TRBV20-1 | CSADGLAGVGNEQFF | TGCAGTGCGGACGGACTAGCGGGAGTTGGCAATGAGCAGTTCTTC
TRBJ1-2 | 16 | many | - | TRBV7-2 | CASSFGWDGPNYGYTF | TGTGCCAGCAGCTTTGGATGGGACGGACCTAACTATGGCTACACCTTC
TRBJ2-2 | 12 | once | - | TRBV10-3 | CAIRKSTGELFF | TGTGCCATCAGGAAATCGACCGGGGAGCTGTTTTTT
TRBJ2-3 | 17 | - | TRBD1 | TRBV15 | CATSSGQGGASTDTQYF | TGTGCCACCAGCAGCGGACAGGGGGGAGCTAGCACAGATACGCAGTATTTT
TRBJ1-2 | 15 | - | TRBD1 | TRBV2 | CASSEREAGGTGYTF | TGTGCCAGCAGTGAAAGGGAGGCAGGGGGAACTGGCTACACCTTC
TRBJ2-7 | 13 | few | TRBD2 | TRBV3-1 | CASRRETVGEQYF | TGTGCCAGCCGGCGGGAGACGGTAGGGGAGCAGTACTTC
TRBJ2-3 | 15 | many | - | TRBV29-1 | CSVGPGNVYTDTQYF | TGCAGCGTTGGACCAGGGAACGTCTACACAGATACGCAGTATTTT
TRBJ2-1 | 15 | many | TRBD2 | TRBV9 | CASSAQLAGGNEQFF | TGTGCCAGCAGCGCCCAGCTAGCGGGGGGTAATGAGCAGTTCTTC
TRBJ1-4 | 15 | many | - | TRBV10-3 | CAISESQRVNEKLFF | TGTGCCATCAGTGAGTCACAACGGGTGAATGAAAAACTGTTTTTT
TRBJ2-7 | 14 | - | - | TRBV20-1 | CSASRATSDSEQYF | TGCAGTGCTAGCAGGGCGACATCGGACTCCGAGCAGTACTTC